This T cell receptor beta chain was recorded in a study of tumor-infiltrating lymphocytes in localized non-small cell lung cancer. Findings and caveats of the study: Higher tumor T cell infiltration than in uninvolved lung was supported by TCRbeta sequencing. Different pieces of the same tissue were used for each assay.

Clones were read by immunoSEQ multiplex PCR, and TCRdb kept only the in-frame ones, dropping some. The sample lists around 10,000 clones, roughly 70% occurring once. To note about this clone: Its antigen is not known.

Trimming took off 2 bases at V and 7 bases at J, with 9 bases between the two ends. Germline V gene data show CDR1 as MNHNY and CDR2 as SVGAGI (reference sequence). This CDR3 is 13 amino acids long. The V gene is TRBV6-6, the J gene TRBJ1-5, with D unclear. The clonotype comes from a human donor with non-small cell lung cancer. Sequencing was performed on lung tumor tissue. This CDR3 is CASSYVMGQPQHF. The CDR3 coding sequence is TGTGCCAGCAGTTACGTGATGGGACAGCCCCAGCATTTT.